What follows describes a single TCR beta chain. This sample was taken from a study of shared clonotypes between healthy human individuals. J lost 6 bases, V lost 3 bases, and 15 bases had no gene match. Germline V gene lookup returns CDR1 ENHRY and CDR2 SYGVKD. The CDR3 runs 17 residues. The assay was immunoSEQ multiplex PCR, and TCRdb's table has in-frame clones only and misses some. The data contain 2 million to 2.5 million clones, 85% to 95% of them seen just once; the ten biggest clones take up 0.39%. This sequence joins TRBV10-3 and TRBJ2-5, with TRBD2 identical over 8 bases. The clonotype was recovered from a man aged 18 to 30 in good health. Some clones in this sample may be carry-over from other donors' samples. The source material was naive CD4+ T cells from PBMCs. Noted subset: CD45RA+ positively selected. The CDR3 coding sequence is TGTGCCATCAGTGAAAGGGGAGCGGGGGAGGATCTAAAGACCCAGTACTTC. Encoded protein: CAISERGAGEDLKTQYF.